This entry lists 20 T cell receptor beta chains sequenced from one sample in a study of Ad26.COV2.S vaccination and SARS-CoV-2 variants. The table came from immunoSEQ multiplex PCR; TCRdb's copy has only in-frame clones and leaves some out. The repertoire holds around 500,000 clones, 80% to 90% seen once, with around 1.8% in the top ten. Treatment of the sample: about 20 received Ad26.COV2.S at low or high dose, single or two shots; roughly 5 received placebo; per-sample allocation not given. It was on day 63 after the first vaccine or placebo injection that samples were taken. The input for sequencing was peripheral blood, taken in a trial of Ad26.COV2.S vaccine versus placebo. The origin of the receptors is a person aged 18 to 65 who received the Ad26.COV2.S COVID-19 vaccine or a placebo.

The chain has TRBV5-1 and TRBJ2-5; the D gene could be TRBD1 or TRBD2 (6 bases each). This CDR3 has 13 residues. V lost 2 bases and J lost 4, with 9 bases in between. Germline V gives CDR1 SGHRS, CDR2 YFSETQ. CDR3 coding DNA: TGCGCCAGCAGCTTCAGGGGAGGAGAGACCCAGTACTTC. It encodes CASSFRGGETQYF.

J is TRBJ2-1 and V is TRBV20-1; no definite D call. CDR1 and CDR2 from the germline V gene are DFQATT and SNEGSKA (reference sequence). Deletions cut 3 bases from V and 0 bases from J, with 9 bases between. The CDR3 length is 14 residues. The CDR3 spells CSASGVSSYNEQFF. The DNA for the CDR3 is TGCAGTGCTAGTGGGGTGAGCTCCTACAATGAGCAGTTCTTC.

The chain combines TRBV6-2 or TRBV6-3 with TRBJ2-2; D remains ambiguous. With 6 bases removed from V and 1 base from J, the gap between germline ends came to 15 bases. CDR1 and CDR2 (germline): MNHEY, SVGEGT. The CDR3 contains 16 residues. The CDR3 sequence is CASSQAFYRNTGELFF. DNA for the CDR3: TGTGCCAGCAGCCAAGCCTTTTACAGGAACACCGGGGAGCTGTTTTTT.

The chain joins TRBV7-3 to TRBJ1-1; 8 nucleotides line up with TRBD1. Trimming took 0 bases from V and 11 from J; bases not matched to a gene: 8. The CDR3 consists of 14 residues. Looked up from germline, CDR1 is SGHTA and CDR2 is FQGTGA. The chain's CDR3 is CASSLTSTTGDAFF. The CDR3 DNA is TGTGCCAGCAGCTTAACCAGCACGACAGGGGACGCTTTCTTT.

The J gene is TRBJ2-1, the V gene TRBV6-6, with 16 bases that match TRBD2. The CDR3 loop spans 18 amino acids. With V trimmed by 5 bases and J by 7 bases, 11 bases remained unmatched. The germline gives CDR1 MNHNY, CDR2 SVGAGI (reference sequence). The CDR3 sequence: CASSRGTSGRAVFNEQFF. CDR3 bases: TGTGCCAGCAGTCGCGGGACTAGCGGGAGGGCCGTCTTTAATGAGCAGTTCTTC.

The J gene is TRBJ2-1, the V gene TRBV19; 9 bases agree with TRBD2. Trimming took 5 bases from V and 6 from J; bases not matched to a gene: 8. Germline CDR1 reads LNHDA; CDR2 reads SQIVND (reference sequence). This CDR3 spans 15 amino acids. CDR3 nucleotide sequence: TGTGCCAGTAGTCCAATAGCGGGAGTCGGCAATGAGCAGTTCTTC. As protein: CASSPIAGVGNEQFF.

The chain joins TRBV6-5 to TRBJ1-1; D might be TRBD1 (5 bases). The CDR3 contains 12 residues. Germline V gene lookup returns CDR1 MNHEY and CDR2 SVGAGI. With 7 bases removed from V and 6 bases from J, the gap between germline ends came to 12 bases. The CDR3 protein is CASTPGGAEAFF. As DNA, the CDR3 is TGTGCCAGCACCCCGGGAGGGGCTGAAGCTTTCTTT.

In its sample, this clone was seen once. The junction does not match germline at one end; this may be a read error. V gene TRBV28 combines with J gene TRBJ1-1; D may be TRBD1 (6 bases). From germline, CDR1 is MDHEN and CDR2 SYDVKM. The CDR3 is made up of 13 amino acids. The CDR3 protein is CASTLTGIPEAFF. The CDR3 nucleotides read TGTGCCAGCACTTTAACAGGGATCCCTGAAGCTTTCTTT.

The V gene is TRBV7-9, the J gene TRBJ2-5; 7 bases match TRBD2. Trimming removed 8 bases from V and 4 bases from J; junction bases left unmatched: 10. Looked up from germline, CDR1 is SEHNR and CDR2 is FQNEAQ (reference sequence). The CDR3 has 14 amino acids. The CDR3 sequence: CASGGGVLVETQYF. In DNA, the CDR3 is TGTGCCAGCGGCGGGGGAGTGTTGGTAGAGACCCAGTACTTC.

The CDR3 region has the DNA TGTGCCAGCAGCTTCCTAGCGGGAGGAGCAGATACGCAGTATTTT. Translating it yields CASSFLAGGADTQYF. The chain employs TRBV7-3 and TRBJ2-3, with 11 bases lining up with TRBD2. The CDR3 totals 15 residues. The trim removed 3 bases at V and 4 bases at J, leaving 3 bases unmatched. From germline, CDR1 is SGHTA and CDR2 FQGTGA. The variable domain in full, completed from reference TRBV7-3 and TRBJ2-3, reads GAGVSQTPSNKVTEKGKYVELRCDPISGHTALYWYRQSLGQGPEFLIYFQGTGAADDSGLPNDRFFAVRPEGSVSTLKIQRTERGDSAVYLCASSFLAGGADTQYFGPGTRLTVL.

This sequence joins TRBV27 and TRBJ2-3; tentatively, D is TRBD2 (6 bases). Deletions cut 6 bases from V and 2 bases from J, with 15 bases between. The germline CDR1 and CDR2 sequences are MNHEY and SMNVEV (reference sequence). This CDR3 has 15 residues. For the CDR3, the DNA is TGTGCCAGCAGGTGGACCGGGACTGTCACAGATACGCAGTATTTT. This sequence encodes CASRWTGTVTDTQYF.

The rearrangement joins TRBV20-1 to TRBJ1-5; 7 nucleotides agree with TRBD1. This CDR3 is 17 amino acids long. J lost 0 bases, V lost 3 bases, and 11 bases had no gene match. Germline V CDR1 and CDR2: DFQATT, SNEGSKA (reference sequence). Here the CDR3 reads CSASSPWDSDSNQPQHF. The DNA of the CDR3 is TGCAGTGCTAGTTCACCTTGGGACAGCGATAGCAATCAGCCCCAGCATTTT.

V gene TRBV13 combines with J gene TRBJ1-1; 7 bases match TRBD1. Looked up from germline, CDR1 is PRHDT and CDR2 is FYEKMQ (reference sequence). The V and J ends lost 4 bases and 3 bases, in that order; junction bases with no gene match: 14. CDR3 length: 17 residues. CDR3 in amino acids: CASSSHTGTVDDTEAFF. The CDR3 coding sequence is TGTGCCAGCAGCTCGCACACCGGGACAGTAGATGACACTGAAGCTTTCTTT.

This sequence joins TRBV11-3 and TRBJ2-7; D not resolved. Germline loops: CDR1 SGHNT, CDR2 YENEEA. V dropped 2 bases and J dropped 7 bases, with 9 bases sitting between them. The length of the CDR3 is 12 residues. CDR3 loop: CASSLWLGEQYF. Here the CDR3 DNA reads TGTGCCAGCAGCTTATGGCTGGGGGAGCAGTACTTC.

The J gene is TRBJ1-4, the V gene TRBV5-4, with D possibly TRBD1 on 6 matching bases. CDR1 is SGHNT, CDR2 YYREEE, per germline (reference sequence). The ends were cut back, 4 bases at V and 8 bases at J, with 15 bases in the middle. This CDR3 has 14 amino acids. The CDR3 nucleotides read TGTGCCAGCAGCCCGGAGGGGGTTCGGGAAAAACTGTTTTTT. Amino acid sequence: CASSPEGVREKLFF.

CDR3 coding DNA: TGTGCCAGTAGCCCACGGGGCCCGAACACTGAAGCTTTCTTT. It translates to CASSPRGPNTEAFF. This rearrangement joins TRBV19 to TRBJ1-1; maybe TRBD1 (5 bases). Germline-derived CDR1 and CDR2 are LNHDA and SQIVND (reference sequence). The CDR3 extends over 14 amino acids. The V end was cut by 6 bases, the J end by 1 base, with 12 bases between. Based on the CDR3 plus reference TRBV19 and TRBJ1-1, the full variable domain is DGGITQSPKYLFRKEGQNVTLSCEQNLNHDAMYWYRQDPGQGLRLIYYSQIVNDFQKGDIAEGYSVSREKKESFPLTVTSAQKNPTAFYLCASSPRGPNTEAFFGQGTRLTVV.

This chain connects TRBV15 to TRBJ1-4; possible D gene TRBD1, 6 bases. From germline, CDR1 is LNHNV and CDR2 YYDKDF (reference sequence). V was pared by 5 bases and J by 7 bases, with 11 bases between. The CDR3 loop spans 13 amino acids. CDR3 in amino acids: CATSLQGFEKLFF. CDR3 DNA: TGTGCCACCAGCTTACAGGGATTTGAAAAACTGTTTTTT.

This chain uses TRBV6-1 with TRBJ1-4; 10 bases are a match to TRBD1. The CDR3 consists of 17 residues. Losses at the gene ends were 1 base for V and 8 bases for J; bases not matched to a gene: 10. Germline V CDR1 and CDR2: MNHNS, SASEGT. The CDR3 nucleotides are TGTGCCAGCAGTGAAGGACAGGGGGCGGACTTCAGGGAAAAACTGTTTTTT. Translation: CASSEGQGADFREKLFF.

The gene calls are TRBV28 and TRBJ2-2, with TRBD1 identical over 10 bases. V dropped 3 bases and J dropped 8; count of bases not matched to a gene: 9. The germline gives CDR1 MDHEN, CDR2 SYDVKM. This CDR3 contains 16 residues. The DNA for the CDR3 is TGTGCCAGCAGTTTCCCCGGGGACAGGGGACGTGGGGAGCTGTTTTTT. This encodes CASSFPGDRGRGELFF.

This chain connects TRBV3-1 (or the pseudogene TRBV3-2) to TRBJ1-1, with 8 bases aligning to TRBD1. Germline CDR1 and CDR2: LGHDT and YNNKEL (reference sequence). The V gene end was trimmed by 7 bases and the J gene end by 6 bases; junction bases not matched to a gene: 10. The CDR3 loop spans 14 amino acids. CDR3 region: CASIPATGEPEAFF. In DNA form, the CDR3 reads TGTGCCAGCATCCCAGCGACAGGGGAGCCTGAAGCTTTCTTT.